Listed here is a single T cell receptor beta chain. Its specificity is not known. The sample is drawn from a study of T cells after yellow fever vaccination. From germline, CDR1 is LGHNT and CDR2 FRNRAP. This CDR3 is 21 amino acids long. The J segment lost 3 bases and the V segment lost 0 bases, leaving 21 bases of the junction unmatched. Findings and caveats of the study: The booster response re-showed most primary clones: around 96% CD4, approximately 86% CD8.

5'RACE template switching generated TCR cDNA, adding a universal primer site and UMIs. TCRdb recomputed calls from the 5' RACE reads with MiXCR, one row per CDR3 protein. Here the sample spans some 120,000 distinct CDR3 sequences, about 8.8% being singletons. The sample was CD8+ T cells sorted from PBMCs, taken on the day of the yellow fever booster vaccination. The chain combines TRBV12-5 with TRBJ1-2, with 8 bases that match TRBD1. The clonotype was recovered from a young man who received the YFV17D yellow fever vaccine. This CDR3 is CASGLVLKDRVNLQGDYGYTF. The CDR3, as DNA: TGTGCTAGTGGTTTGGTTCTAAAGGACAGGGTCAATCTCCAGGGCGACTATGGCTACACCTTC. Based on the CDR3 plus reference TRBV12-5 and TRBJ1-2, the full variable domain is DARVTQTPRHKVTEMGQEVTMRCQPILGHNTVFWYRQTMMQGLELLAYFRNRAPLDDSGMPKDRFSAEMPDATLATLKIQPSEPRDSAVYFCASGLVLKDRVNLQGDYGYTFGSGTRLTVV.